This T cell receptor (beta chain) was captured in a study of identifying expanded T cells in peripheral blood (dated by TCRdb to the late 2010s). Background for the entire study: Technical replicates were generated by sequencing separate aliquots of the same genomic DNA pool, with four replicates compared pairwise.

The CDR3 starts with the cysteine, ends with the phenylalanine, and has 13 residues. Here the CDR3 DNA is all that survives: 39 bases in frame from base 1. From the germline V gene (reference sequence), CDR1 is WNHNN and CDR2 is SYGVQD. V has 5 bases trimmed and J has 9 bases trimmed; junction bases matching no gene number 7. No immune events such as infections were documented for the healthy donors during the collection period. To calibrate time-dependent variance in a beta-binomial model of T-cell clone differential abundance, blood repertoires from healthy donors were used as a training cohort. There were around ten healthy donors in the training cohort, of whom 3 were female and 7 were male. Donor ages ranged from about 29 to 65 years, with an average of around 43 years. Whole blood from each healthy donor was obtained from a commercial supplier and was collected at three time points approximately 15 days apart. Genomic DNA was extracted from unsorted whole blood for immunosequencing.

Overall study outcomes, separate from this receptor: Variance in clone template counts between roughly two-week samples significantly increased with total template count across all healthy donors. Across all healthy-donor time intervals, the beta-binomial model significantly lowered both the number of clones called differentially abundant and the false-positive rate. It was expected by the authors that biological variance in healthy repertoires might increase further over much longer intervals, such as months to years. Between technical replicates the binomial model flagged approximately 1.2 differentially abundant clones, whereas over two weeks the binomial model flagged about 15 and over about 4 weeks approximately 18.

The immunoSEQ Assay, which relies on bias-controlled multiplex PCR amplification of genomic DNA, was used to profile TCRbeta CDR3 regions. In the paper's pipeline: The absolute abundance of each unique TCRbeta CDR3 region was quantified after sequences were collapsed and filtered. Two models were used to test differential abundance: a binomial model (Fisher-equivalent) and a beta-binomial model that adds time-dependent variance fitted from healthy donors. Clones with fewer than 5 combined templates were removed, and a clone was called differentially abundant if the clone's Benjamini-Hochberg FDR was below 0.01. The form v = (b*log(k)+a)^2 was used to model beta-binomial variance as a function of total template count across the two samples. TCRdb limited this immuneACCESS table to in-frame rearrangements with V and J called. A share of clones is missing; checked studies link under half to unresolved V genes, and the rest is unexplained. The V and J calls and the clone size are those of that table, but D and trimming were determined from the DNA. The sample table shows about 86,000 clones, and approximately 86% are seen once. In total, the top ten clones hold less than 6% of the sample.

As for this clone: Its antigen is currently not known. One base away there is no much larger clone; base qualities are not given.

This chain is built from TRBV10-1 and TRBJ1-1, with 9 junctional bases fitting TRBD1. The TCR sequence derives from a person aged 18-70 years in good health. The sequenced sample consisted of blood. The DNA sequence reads TGCGCCAGCAGTTCCCCAGGACAGGGGAAAGCTTTCTTT. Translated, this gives CASSSPGQGKAFF.